Below, 29 T cell receptor beta chains from the same sample are listed, as sequenced in a study of T cell responses to AZD1222 COVID-19 vaccine. TCRdb's table, derived via immunoSEQ multiplex PCR, lists solely in-frame clones and lacks some. In the table there are some 140,000 clones, approximately 87% of which are singletons. The sample was peripheral blood, taken on day 0 of MenACWY control vaccination. The source of these receptors is an adult in good health.

V is TRBV28 and J is TRBJ2-6; either TRBD1 or TRBD2 may supply D (5 bases each). This CDR3 has 15 residues. Trimming took off 2 bases at V and 4 bases at J, with 9 bases between the two ends. Per germline, CDR1 MDHEN and CDR2 SYDVKM. The DNA of the CDR3 is TGTGCCAGCAGTTTAGGGGGACCCGGGGCCAACGTCCTGACTTTC. Its protein is CASSLGGPGANVLTF.

This clone was seen a single time. The V and J genes are TRBV5-1 and TRBJ2-1; 9 nucleotides line up with TRBD1. J was trimmed by 7 bases and V by 3 bases; bases with no gene match: 8. This CDR3 has 15 amino acids. Germline V lookup: CDR1 SGHRS, CDR2 YFSETQ. CDR3 DNA: TGCGCCAGCAGCTGGCTAGACAGGGGGAGGAATGAGCAGTTCTTC. It specifies CASSWLDRGRNEQFF.

The rearrangement joins TRBV7-9 to TRBJ2-7; D may correspond to TRBD1 or TRBD2 (6 bases each). Germline V gives CDR1 SEHNR, CDR2 FQNEAQ (reference sequence). The CDR3 sequence is 11 residues long. The CDR3 DNA reads as TGTGAAGGGGGGTCCCCCTACGAGCAGTACGTC. It is translated as CEGGSPYEQYV.

This chain connects TRBV19 to TRBJ1-1, with a weak D call TRBD1 (5 bases). CDR3 length: 14 amino acids. Trimming cost V 3 bases and J 3 bases, with 11 bases left between them. CDR1 is LNHDA and CDR2 is SQIVND in the germline V gene (reference sequence). The CDR3 region is CASSMRGGDTEAFF. CDR3 DNA: TGTGCCAGTAGTATGAGGGGAGGGGACACTGAAGCTTTCTTT.

The V call is TRBV7-9, the J call TRBJ1-1; D is unresolved. V was trimmed by 2 bases and J by 4 bases, leaving 8 bases between them. In germline, CDR1 is SEHNR, CDR2 FQNEAQ (reference sequence). This CDR3 is built from 13 residues. The CDR3 is CASSLLVSTEAFF. The CDR3 DNA sequence: TGTGCCAGCAGCTTATTGGTTTCCACTGAAGCTTTCTTT.

Only a few counts were recorded for this clone. The chain uses TRBV11-3 and TRBJ1-1, with D hard to call. Germline V gene data show CDR1 as SGHNT and CDR2 as YENEEA. The length of the CDR3 is 16 residues. Trimming took off 5 bases at V and 5 bases at J, with 21 bases between the two ends. CDR3 DNA sequence: TGTGCCAGCAGCCTGACTGGCCGGCCCCTAGGGACTGAAGCTTTCTTT. Residues: CASSLTGRPLGTEAFF.

The chain couples TRBV29-1 to TRBJ2-2; TRBD2 might be the D (5 bases). This CDR3 is built from 13 residues. Germline values: CDR1 SQVTM, CDR2 ANQGSEA. V lost 6 bases, J lost 2 bases, and 10 bases lay in between. Written as DNA, the CDR3 is TGCAGCGTGGCAGCGGCAAACACCGGGGAGCTGTTTTTT. Translation gives CSVAAANTGELFF.

The gene calls are TRBV6-5 and TRBJ1-2; a possible D gene is TRBD1 (5 bases). Germline-derived CDR1 and CDR2 are MNHEY and SVGAGI. Trimming stripped 4 bases from V and 7 bases from J, with 22 bases between. The CDR3 covers 16 residues. The CDR3 region has the DNA TGTGCCAGCAGTTCAGCTACCGGGACCGTATTTGGTGGCTACACCTTC. Amino acid sequence: CASSSATGTVFGGYTF.

This chain links TRBV7-2 with TRBJ1-4; 10 bases agree with TRBD1. The V segment lost 4 bases and the J segment 3 bases; nucleotides outside the gene matches: 14. Germline V lookup: CDR1 SGHTA, CDR2 FQGNSA. CDR3 length equals 19 residues. As DNA, the CDR3 is TGTGCCAGCAGCTCACCACCGGGACAGGGGTTCGGGGCTAATGAAAAACTGTTTTTT. As protein: CASSSPPGQGFGANEKLFF.

This clone was seen only once. Written as DNA, the CDR3 is TGCGCCAGCAGCTTCATCGCGGGGCTGAGCACAGATACGCAGTATTTT. Encoded protein: CASSFIAGLSTDTQYF. The chain recombines TRBV5-1 with TRBJ2-3, with D tentatively TRBD2 (6 bases). Trimming shortened V by 2 bases and J by 0 bases, and 13 bases separated the two germline ends. The CDR3 runs to 16 residues. CDR1 is SGHRS, CDR2 YFSETQ, per germline.

J is TRBJ1-1 and V is TRBV5-4, with a possible D match to TRBD1 (6 bases). V was pared by 1 base and J by 2 bases, with 12 bases between. Germline V gene lookup returns CDR1 SGHNT and CDR2 YYREEE (reference sequence). This CDR3 region has 15 residues. The chain's CDR3 is CASSLPKGQNTEAFF. The CDR3 region has the DNA TGTGCCAGCAGCTTGCCCAAGGGACAAAACACTGAAGCTTTCTTT.

The chain couples TRBV12-3 or TRBV12-4 to TRBJ2-1, with a tentative D call TRBD2 (5 bases). V lost 8 bases and J lost 12, with 14 bases in between. The CDR3 covers 11 residues. In DNA, the CDR3 is TGTGCCAGCGCCATGTCGGCGGGGCAGTTCTTC. This gives the protein CASAMSAGQFF.

The J gene is TRBJ1-1, the V gene TRBV5-5, with 8 positions matching TRBD1. Looked up from germline, CDR1 is SGHKS and CDR2 is YYEKEE (reference sequence). V shed 4 bases, J shed 6 bases, and the junction held 11 bases outside the gene matches. The CDR3 has 15 residues. This CDR3 is CASSRGTGEVSEAFF. The DNA for the CDR3 is TGTGCCAGCAGCAGGGGGACAGGTGAGGTTTCTGAAGCTTTCTTT.

This clone has a single count. The rearrangement uses TRBV6-5 and TRBJ2-7; D not resolved. V was cut by 5 bases and J by 0 bases, with 8 bases left in between. CDR1 and CDR2 (germline): MNHEY, SVGAGI. The CDR3 covers 13 residues. CDR3 coding DNA: TGTGCCAGCAGTCGCCTGAACTCCTACGAGCAGTACTTC. This sequence encodes CASSRLNSYEQYF.

The chain carries TRBV6-6 and TRBJ1-2; 7 positions match TRBD1. V dropped 6 bases and J dropped 4; count of bases not matched to a gene: 8. Looked up from germline, CDR1 is MNHNY and CDR2 is SVGAGI (reference sequence). The CDR3 consists of 14 residues. CDR3 DNA: TGTGCCAGCAGCTCCACAACAGGGGCCTATGGCTACACCTTC. It specifies CASSSTTGAYGYTF.

V is TRBV19 and J is TRBJ2-7; 11 bases fit TRBD2. V lost 6 bases and J lost 2; bases outside the gene matches: 6. The CDR3 covers 15 residues. CDR1 and CDR2 (germline): LNHDA, SQIVND (reference sequence). CDR3 region: CASRETSGSAYEQYF. The CDR3 DNA follows: TGTGCCAGTAGGGAAACTAGCGGGAGTGCCTACGAGCAGTACTTC.

This rearrangement joins TRBV7-2 to TRBJ1-6; possibly TRBD1 for D (6 bases). Germline values: CDR1 SGHTA, CDR2 FQGNSA. Between the trimmed V and J ends, which lost 1 base and 6 bases, there was a span of 10 bases. The CDR3 runs 15 residues. The CDR3 nucleotides read TGTGCCAGCAGCTTAGTGACAGGCGGTAATTCACCCCTCCACTTT. It encodes CASSLVTGGNSPLHF.

This rearrangement joins TRBV28 to TRBJ1-5; the D gene is possibly TRBD1 (5 bases). V dropped 4 bases and J dropped 1 base, with 11 bases sitting between them. CDR3 size: 15 residues. The V gene's germline CDR1 is MDHEN and CDR2 SYDVKM. The CDR3 region is CASSSGLKSNQPQHF. CDR3 in DNA: TGTGCCAGCAGTTCAGGGCTTAAGAGCAATCAGCCCCAGCATTTT.

The V call is TRBV21-1, the J call TRBJ2-2; the D call of TRBD2 is as the table states it, not checked on the DNA. TRBV21-1 constitutes a pseudogene. The CDR3 has 16 residues. CDR3 protein: CASSPGGTGGTGELFF. For the CDR3, the DNA is TGTGCCAGCAGTCCAGGCGGGACGGGAGGCACCGGGGAGCTGTTTTTT.

V gene TRBV5-1 combines with J gene TRBJ1-5, with unresolved D. The germline V and J ends were trimmed by 4 bases and 4 bases, with 15 bases remaining between them. This CDR3 is 15 amino acids long. From germline, CDR1 is SGHRS and CDR2 YFSETQ. The CDR3 DNA follows: TGCGCCAGCAGCCCGGGAGCAGGTCTAAATCAGCCCCAGCATTTT. Protein: CASSPGAGLNQPQHF. Full variable domain (remainder filled in from reference TRBV5-1 and TRBJ1-5): KAGVTQTPRYLIKTRGQQVTLSCSPISGHRSVSWYQQTPGQGLQFLFEYFSETQRNKGNFPGRFSGRQFSNSRSEMNVSTLELGDSALYLCASSPGAGLNQPQHFGDGTRLSIL.

The CDR3 nucleotides are TGCGCCAGCAGCCTGGGGCAGCCAACGGCTGGAAACACCATATATTTT. It encodes CASSLGQPTAGNTIYF. The chain recombines TRBV5-1 with TRBJ1-3; the D gene is possibly TRBD1 (5 bases). The V end lost 4 bases, the J end lost 2 bases, and 16 bases lay between the germline ends. Germline assignment: CDR1 SGHRS and CDR2 YFSETQ. The CDR3 is 16 residues long.

CDR3 sequence (DNA): TGTGCCAGCAGCCTCAGAGGGGGCGATGACTCTGGGGCCAACGTCCTGACTTTC. It translates to CASSLRGGDDSGANVLTF. This rearrangement joins TRBV9 to TRBJ2-6, with TRBD1 matching over 7 bases. Germline lookup yields CDR1 SGDLS and CDR2 YYNGEE. This CDR3 is built from 18 residues. V was pared by 4 bases and J by 0 bases, with 10 bases of the junction left unmatched.

This CDR3 is CASSLDPNQAGQYV. The CDR3 DNA is TGTGCCAGCAGCTTAGATCCCAACCAAGCGGGGCAGTACGTC. The J gene is TRBJ2-7, the V gene TRBV11-2; TRBD2 is a possible D gene (6 bases). Trimming cost V 0 bases and J 9 bases, with 15 bases left between them. Germline lookup yields CDR1 SGHAT and CDR2 FQNNGV. This CDR3 is built from 14 residues.

The rearrangement joins TRBV5-1 to TRBJ2-7, with a possible D match to TRBD2 (6 bases). This CDR3 has 15 amino acids. Looked up from germline, CDR1 is SGHRS and CDR2 is YFSETQ. The V end was cut by 4 bases, the J end by 0 bases, with 14 bases between. This CDR3 reads CASSRDFSSSYEQYF. The CDR3, as DNA: TGCGCCAGCAGCCGGGACTTCTCGAGCTCCTACGAGCAGTACTTC.

The chain combines TRBV28 with TRBJ1-1; D unresolved. Germline V lookup: CDR1 MDHEN, CDR2 SYDVKM. This CDR3 has 11 residues. Trimming cost V 11 bases and J 6 bases, with 13 bases left between them. CDR3 in amino acids: CAVRFGAEAFF. The DNA for the CDR3 is TGTGCCGTCCGGTTTGGGGCTGAAGCTTTCTTT.

The chain is built from TRBV6-8 and TRBJ1-6, with D perhaps TRBD1 (5 bases). Trimming stripped 2 bases from V and 6 bases from J, with 29 bases between. The germline V gene has CDR1 MNHGY and CDR2 SAAAGT. The CDR3 spans 21 residues. CDR3 bases: TGTGCCAGCAGTTACCGGGGGAGGTTTAACAGTAAATCTCTACCTAATTCACCCCTCCACTTT. Translation gives CASSYRGRFNSKSLPNSPLHF.

The V call is TRBV24-1, the J call TRBJ1-2; maybe TRBD1 (6 bases). Trimming took off 3 bases at V and 3 bases at J, with 13 bases between the two ends. The CDR3 length is 15 residues. Germline V gene data show CDR1 as KGHDR and CDR2 as SFDVKD. The CDR3 DNA sequence: TGTGCCACCAGTGATCCCCGGGGGCGGGACTATGGCTACACCTTC. Its translation is CATSDPRGRDYGYTF.

The chain recombines TRBV6-2 or TRBV6-3 with TRBJ1-6, with unresolved D. V shed 6 bases and J shed 7 bases, with 25 bases lying between them. The CDR3 runs 18 residues. Germline V gene data show CDR1 as MNHEY and CDR2 as SVGEGT. The CDR3 nucleotides are TGTGCCAGCAGCCCTAGTAACTTCCGATTCCGACGAAATTCACCCCTCCACTTT. This codes for CASSPSNFRFRRNSPLHF.

The rearrangement uses TRBV5-1 and TRBJ2-3, with 9 bases aligning to TRBD1. Trimming at V came to 4 bases and at J to 5 bases, leaving 5 bases not matched to a gene. The CDR3 has 14 residues. CDR1 and CDR2 (germline): SGHRS, YFSETQ. The CDR3 region has the DNA TGCGCCAGCAGCGGACAGGGGATGGGAGATACGCAGTATTTT. Its translation is CASSGQGMGDTQYF.